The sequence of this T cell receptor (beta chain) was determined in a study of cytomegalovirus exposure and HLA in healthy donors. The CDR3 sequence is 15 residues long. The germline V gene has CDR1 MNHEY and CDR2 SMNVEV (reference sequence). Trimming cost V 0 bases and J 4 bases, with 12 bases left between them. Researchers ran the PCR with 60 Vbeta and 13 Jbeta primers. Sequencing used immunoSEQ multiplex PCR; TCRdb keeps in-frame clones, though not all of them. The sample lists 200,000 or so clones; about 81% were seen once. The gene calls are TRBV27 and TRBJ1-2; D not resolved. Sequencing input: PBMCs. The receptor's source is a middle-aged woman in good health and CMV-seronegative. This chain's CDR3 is CASSLSPNGPYGYTF. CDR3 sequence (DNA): TGTGCCAGCAGTTTATCCCCGAATGGGCCCTATGGCTACACCTTC.